This TCR beta chain was found in a study of T-cell reconstitution after alpha-beta-depleted transplantation in children. Using unique molecular identifiers, the investigators prepared the TCRbeta library. TCRdb redid the calling of the PCR reads with MiXCR, one entry per CDR3 protein. The sample holds fewer than 750,000 distinct CDR3 sequences, 25% to 30% seen once. CDR1 is DFQATT, CDR2 SNEGSKA, per germline (reference sequence). This CDR3 comprises 15 residues. Germline trimming cut 5 bases from V and 3 bases from J; bases unmatched to any gene: 7. The gene calls are TRBV20-1 and TRBJ1-5; 10 positions agree with TRBD1. This clonotype was sampled from a boy under two years old with Wiskott-Aldrich syndrome, due to receive a stem cell transplant. Sample: PBMCs, taken before TCRalphabeta/CD19-depleted stem cell transplant. The CDR3 nucleotides are TGCAGTGCTTCGACAGGGGGCGGTCTCAATCAGCCCCAGCATTTT. It codes for CSASTGGGLNQPQHF.